Following are 27 T cell receptor beta chains from one sample sequenced in a study of Ad26.COV2.S vaccination and SARS-CoV-2 variants. Treatment in this sample: 15 to 20 received Ad26.COV2.S at low or high dose, single or two shots; about five received placebo; per-sample allocation not given. Following the first vaccine or placebo injection, samples were taken on day 63. Generated by immunoSEQ multiplex PCR, the TCRdb table keeps only in-frame clones and is missing some. The sample comprises over 400,000 clones, around 92% of which are singletons, and approximately 1.6% rests with the top ten. Sequences were derived from peripheral blood, sampled in a trial of Ad26.COV2.S vaccine versus placebo. The receptors shown here come from a person between 18 and 65 years old who received the Ad26.COV2.S COVID-19 vaccine or a placebo.

The chain recombines TRBV7-8 with TRBJ1-5, with D tentatively TRBD1 (6 bases). The CDR3 extends over 16 amino acids. Germline V gene data show CDR1 as SGHVS and CDR2 as FQNEAQ. Trimming left V 2 bases short and J 2 bases short, with 13 bases between. The DNA of the CDR3 is TGTGCCAGCAGCTTATCTGCCGGGGGGCGCAATCAGCCCCAGCATTTT. Protein product: CASSLSAGGRNQPQHF.

The chain uses TRBV19 and TRBJ2-5; a possible D gene is TRBD2 (7 bases). The CDR3 has 13 amino acids. Trimming left V 5 bases short and J 7 bases short, with 14 bases between. Looked up from germline, CDR1 is LNHDA and CDR2 is SQIVND (reference sequence). The CDR3 is CASSVQGGGTQYF. DNA for the CDR3: TGTGCCAGTAGTGTACAGGGCGGGGGGACCCAGTACTTC. Filled out from reference TRBV19 and TRBJ2-5, the complete variable domain reads DGGITQSPKYLFRKEGQNVTLSCEQNLNHDAMYWYRQDPGQGLRLIYYSQIVNDFQKGDIAEGYSVSREKKESFPLTVTSAQKNPTAFYLCASSVQGGGTQYFGPGTRLLVL.

The chain employs TRBV6-2 or TRBV6-3 and TRBJ1-1; TRBD1 aligns across 8 bases. J was trimmed by 1 base and V by 5 bases; bases with no gene match: 6. Germline lookup yields CDR1 MNHEY and CDR2 SVGEGT. The CDR3 extends over 15 amino acids. This CDR3 reads CASSAGGAGNTEAFF. The CDR3, as DNA: TGTGCCAGCAGTGCAGGGGGCGCGGGGAACACTGAAGCTTTCTTT.

In this sample, this clone turned up once. The chain uses TRBV6-1 and TRBJ2-3; D is perhaps TRBD2 (7 bases). The V gene lost 4 bases and the J gene lost 4 bases, with 18 bases spanning the gap. The CDR3 consists of 16 residues. Germline V gene data show CDR1 as MNHNS and CDR2 as SASEGT. The CDR3 region has the DNA TGTGCCAGCAGTGCCGGTGGGGGCGGGGGCGCAGATACGCAGTATTTT. Protein: CASSAGGGGGADTQYF.

The chain recombines TRBV7-2 with TRBJ1-1; D unresolved. The CDR3 is 16 amino acids. With 2 bases removed from V and 2 bases from J, the gap between germline ends came to 15 bases. In germline, CDR1 is SGHTA, CDR2 FQGNSA. The CDR3 spells CASSLKSSSINTEAFF. The CDR3, as DNA: TGTGCCAGCAGCTTAAAATCTAGCTCTATTAACACTGAAGCTTTCTTT.

The chain recombines TRBV10-2 with TRBJ2-4; 11 bases map to TRBD2. CDR1 and CDR2 (germline): WSHSY, SAAADI. The CDR3 length is 19 residues. The V and J ends lost 6 bases and 0 bases, in that order; junction bases with no gene match: 13. Here the CDR3 reads CASSELTSGVNLAKNIQYF. CDR3 DNA: TGCGCCAGCAGCGAATTGACTAGCGGGGTAAATCTAGCCAAAAACATTCAGTACTTC.

This rearrangement joins TRBV5-6 to TRBJ2-3; TRBD2 agrees at 8 bases. CDR1 is SGHDT, CDR2 YYEEEE, per germline. This CDR3 has 15 amino acids. Trimming cost V 6 bases and J 3 bases; bases outside gene matches: 9. The CDR3 reads CASNQRGGMTDTQYF. CDR3 in DNA: TGTGCCAGCAACCAACGGGGGGGCATGACAGATACGCAGTATTTT.

The chain recombines TRBV9 with TRBJ1-4, with 7 bases lining up with TRBD1. This CDR3 has 16 residues. V shed 4 bases, J shed 7 bases, and the junction held 13 bases outside the gene matches. CDR1 is SGDLS, CDR2 YYNGEE, per germline. CDR3 amino acids: CASSPRGDRKPEKLFF. Here the CDR3 DNA reads TGTGCCAGCAGCCCCAGGGGGGACCGTAAGCCTGAAAAACTGTTTTTT.

The chain combines TRBV6-2 or TRBV6-3 with TRBJ2-7; D unresolved. Germline loops: CDR1 MNHEY, CDR2 SVGEGT. Trimming cost V 2 bases and J 2 bases, with 7 bases left between them. This CDR3 is built from 13 residues. Here the CDR3 reads CASSYDPTYEQYF. In nucleotides, the CDR3 is TGTGCCAGCAGTTACGACCCTACCTACGAGCAGTACTTC.

The rearrangement uses TRBV7-6 and TRBJ1-1; no firm D call. CDR3 size: 14 residues. Germline V lookup: CDR1 SGHVS, CDR2 FNYEAQ. V was clipped by 1 base and J by 5 bases, with 11 bases between them. The CDR3 here is CASSLGVGPTEAFF. DNA for the CDR3: TGTGCCAGCAGCTTAGGGGTAGGACCTACTGAAGCTTTCTTT.

The J gene is TRBJ2-7, the V gene TRBV7-9; D possibly uses TRBD1 or TRBD2 (5 bases each). This CDR3 region has 12 residues. Trimming removed 4 bases at V and 7 bases at J, with 11 bases between. CDR1 and CDR2 from the germline V gene are SEHNR and FQNEAQ (reference sequence). The CDR3, as DNA: TGTGCCAGCAGCTACGCCGGGACGGAGCAGTACTTC. It specifies CASSYAGTEQYF.

The chain has TRBV30 and TRBJ2-7, with a tentative D call TRBD1 (6 bases). CDR1 and CDR2 (germline): GTSNPN, SVGIG (reference sequence). There are 13 residues in the CDR3. With 5 bases removed from V and 0 bases from J, the gap between germline ends came to 11 bases. The CDR3 sequence is CAWATGFSYEQYF. The CDR3, as DNA: TGTGCCTGGGCGACAGGATTCTCCTACGAGCAGTACTTC.

This clone has just one count. The gene calls are TRBV11-2 and TRBJ2-1; TRBD2 is a possible D gene (6 bases). Looked up from germline, CDR1 is SGHAT and CDR2 is FQNNGV. CDR3 length equals 11 residues. V was pared by 8 bases and J by 7 bases, with 9 bases between. CDR3 sequence reads: CASSRGNEQFF. The CDR3 DNA reads as TGTGCCAGCTCCCGGGGGAATGAGCAGTTCTTC.

The chain is built from TRBV2 and TRBJ2-2, with D possibly being TRBD2 (7 bases). The germline V gene encodes CDR1 SNHLY and CDR2 FYNNEI. The CDR3 is 13 residues long. Trimming removed 9 bases from V and 7 bases from J, with 15 bases in between. The CDR3, as DNA: TGTGCCAGTGTCGGGGGGCTTAACGGGGAGCTGTTTTTT. Residues: CASVGGLNGELFF.

This clone has only a few counts. This chain joins TRBV7-2 and TRBJ1-2; D is unresolved. CDR1 is SGHTA, CDR2 FQGNSA, per germline. This CDR3 has 14 residues. V lost 2 bases and J lost 6, with 13 bases in between. The CDR3 nucleotides read TGTGCCAGCAGCTTAATCGACGGGCGGGATGGCTACACCTTC. Its protein is CASSLIDGRDGYTF.

The chain carries TRBV4-3 and TRBJ1-2; the D gene is possibly TRBD1 (5 bases). V dropped 0 bases and J dropped 8 bases, with 13 bases sitting between them. The CDR3 extends over 14 amino acids. The V gene's germline CDR1 is LGHNA and CDR2 YSLEER. The CDR3 is CASSQERDVEGYTF. CDR3 nucleotide sequence: TGCGCCAGCAGCCAAGAACGGGACGTCGAGGGCTACACCTTC.

Notes on this clone: At the DNA level, this CDR3 is encoded by other sequences in the same sample as well. The chain uses TRBV6-5 and TRBJ1-3; D is undetermined. Between the trimmed V and J ends, which lost 0 bases and 0 bases, there was a span of 6 bases. The CDR3 consists of 15 residues. The germline gives CDR1 MNHEY, CDR2 SVGAGI. The CDR3 is CASSYSRGSGNTIYF. The CDR3 nucleotides are TGTGCCAGCAGTTACTCGCGGGGCTCTGGAAACACCATATATTTT.

The V call is TRBV7-8, the J call TRBJ1-2; TRBD1 is a possible D gene (6 bases). The length of the CDR3 is 17 residues. CDR1 and CDR2 (germline): SGHVS, FQNEAQ. V lost 3 bases and J lost 2, with 19 bases in between. CDR3 coding DNA: TGTGCCAGCAGCTTGGGAACAGGGATGCAGGTCAACTATGGCTACACCTTC. This gives the protein CASSLGTGMQVNYGYTF.

This clone has only a few counts. The J gene is TRBJ1-2, the V gene TRBV29-1; the D gene is possibly TRBD1 (6 bases). Per the germline V gene, CDR1 is SQVTM and CDR2 is ANQGSEA. V shed 7 bases and J shed 4 bases, with 16 bases lying between them. The CDR3 spans 13 residues. CDR3 sequence (DNA): TGCAGCGGAGCAATCGGGGGCGGCTATGGCTACACCTTC. Translating it yields CSGAIGGGYGYTF.

The gene calls are TRBV7-6 and TRBJ2-5; 7 bases match TRBD2. CDR3 size: 19 residues. After removal of 1 base from V and 2 bases from J, the junction contained 16 bases not matched to a gene. The V gene's germline CDR1 is SGHVS and CDR2 FNYEAQ. CDR3 loop: CASSLVASGATSFQETQYF. The CDR3 bases are TGTGCCAGCAGCTTAGTAGCTAGCGGCGCAACCTCGTTTCAAGAGACCCAGTACTTC.

V and J are TRBV9 and TRBJ2-5; 9 nucleotides line up with TRBD2. The CDR3 has 20 residues. The germline V gene has CDR1 SGDLS and CDR2 YYNGEE. With 4 bases clipped from V and 1 base from J, the junction kept 20 bases outside the gene matches. This chain's CDR3 is CASSPSSWEQGLAIQETQYF. The CDR3 DNA sequence: TGTGCCAGCAGCCCGTCCAGCTGGGAACAGGGACTAGCAATCCAAGAGACCCAGTACTTC. Based on the CDR3 plus reference TRBV9 and TRBJ2-5, the full variable domain is DSGVTQTPKHLITATGQRVTLRCSPRSGDLSVYWYQQSLDQGLQFLIQYYNGEERAKGNILERFSAQQFPDLHSELNLSSLELGDSALYFCASSPSSWEQGLAIQETQYFGPGTRLLVL.

The V and J genes are TRBV9 and TRBJ2-7, with 9 bases matching TRBD1. This CDR3 region has 15 residues. With 4 bases clipped from V and 1 base from J, the junction kept 6 bases outside the gene matches. From germline, CDR1 is SGDLS and CDR2 YYNGEE. The CDR3 reads CASSPEGTGSYEQYF. The DNA for the CDR3 is TGTGCCAGCAGCCCGGAGGGGACAGGGTCCTACGAGCAGTACTTC. Full variable domain (outside the CDR3, taken from reference TRBV9 and TRBJ2-7): DSGVTQTPKHLITATGQRVTLRCSPRSGDLSVYWYQQSLDQGLQFLIQYYNGEERAKGNILERFSAQQFPDLHSELNLSSLELGDSALYFCASSPEGTGSYEQYFGPGTRLTVT.

For the CDR3, the DNA is TGTGCCAGCAGTGAACCGGGGTCCATTAGGGCGTACGAGCAGTACTTC. It codes for CASSEPGSIRAYEQYF. The rearrangement joins TRBV2 to TRBJ2-7; a possible D gene is TRBD2 (5 bases). V shed 2 bases and J shed 4 bases, with 18 bases lying between them. The CDR3 is 16 amino acids. Per germline, CDR1 SNHLY and CDR2 FYNNEI.

This clone occurred once. The chain uses TRBV6-6 and TRBJ1-1; TRBD1 agrees at 7 bases. J lost 2 bases, V lost 0 bases, and 6 bases had no gene match. In germline, CDR1 is MNHNY, CDR2 SVGAGI (reference sequence). The CDR3 is 16 residues long. The CDR3 here is CASSYSWQGGNTEAFF. In DNA, the CDR3 is TGTGCCAGCAGTTACTCGTGGCAGGGGGGTAACACTGAAGCTTTCTTT.

CDR3 sequence reads: CASRSPGLAGPTYNEQFF. DNA for the CDR3: TGTGCCAGCAGGTCACCGGGACTAGCGGGACCCACCTACAATGAGCAGTTCTTC. The V and J genes are TRBV28 and TRBJ2-1, with 13 nucleotides matching TRBD2. The V gene's germline CDR1 is MDHEN and CDR2 SYDVKM. The trim removed 6 bases at V and 2 bases at J, leaving 10 bases unmatched. There are 18 residues in the CDR3.

The CDR3, as DNA: TGTGCCAGCAGTTCCCCCGGGACAGGGTTTCAGCCCCAGCATTTT. Protein sequence: CASSSPGTGFQPQHF. The V and J genes are TRBV28 and TRBJ1-5; 9 nucleotides line up with TRBD1. The germline V gene has CDR1 MDHEN and CDR2 SYDVKM. This CDR3 contains 15 residues. V shed 4 bases, J shed 6 bases, and the junction held 7 bases outside the gene matches.

This chain uses TRBV28 with TRBJ2-7, with D possibly TRBD2 on 7 matching bases. Trimming took off 4 bases at V and 1 base at J, with 14 bases between the two ends. The CDR3 loop spans 15 amino acids. Germline V gene sequence: CDR1 MDHEN, CDR2 SYDVKM. For the CDR3, the DNA is TGTGCCAGCAGTTGGGGGGGGCTCGGGTCCTACGAGCAGTACTTC. It translates to CASSWGGLGSYEQYF.